The rows below give T cell receptor beta chains drawn from one sample of a study of Ad26.COV2.S vaccination and SARS-CoV-2 variants. Generated by immunoSEQ multiplex PCR, the TCRdb table keeps only in-frame clones and is missing some. The data contain about 400,000 clones, 92% of them singletons. The sample in question was peripheral blood, obtained in a trial of Ad26.COV2.S vaccine versus placebo. The receptors shown here come from a person between 18 and 60 years old who received the Ad26.COV2.S COVID-19 vaccine or a placebo. The CDR3 runs from the conserved cysteine through the conserved F or W. D genes are given only for firm matches. A clone size is listed for some rows: how often the clone was seen (once, few, many), or a class if it is expanded.

J gene	clone size	D gene	V gene	CDR3 protein	CDR3 DNA
TRBJ1-5	-	-	TRBV19	CASSITVQLQPQHF	TGTGCCAGTAGTATTACGGTCCAGCTTCAGCCCCAGCATTTT
TRBJ2-7	-	-	TRBV6-2/TRBV6-3	CASSQGSYEQYF	TGTGCCAGCAGTCAGGGTTCCTACGAGCAGTACTTC
TRBJ1-6	-	-	TRBV5-6	CASSLGGGERSPLHF	TGTGCCAGCAGCTTGGGGGGCGGGGAACGTTCACCCCTCCACTTT
TRBJ1-6	-	-	TRBV2	CASSVVRGNSPLHF	TGTGCCAGCAGTGTGGTACGGGGTAATTCACCCCTCCACTTT
TRBJ1-4	-	TRBD1	TRBV27	CASRDRGEKLFF	TGTGCCAGCAGGGACAGGGGGGAAAAACTGTTTTTT
TRBJ1-2	-	-	TRBV6-1	CASSDLLEEHYGYTF	TGTGCCAGCAGTGATCTCTTAGAGGAACACTATGGCTACACCTTC
TRBJ1-6	-	-	TRBV3-1/TRBV3-2	CASSQAIGGNSPLHF	TGTGCCAGCAGCCAAGCAATAGGGGGGAATTCACCCCTCCACTTT
TRBJ2-5	-	-	TRBV11-2	CASSLSQVPETQYF	TGTGCCAGCAGCTTATCGCAGGTGCCGGAGACCCAGTACTTC
TRBJ2-5	-	-	TRBV4-3	CASSQDTGTKETQYF	TGCGCCAGCAGCCAAGATACAGGGACAAAAGAGACCCAGTACTTC
TRBJ2-7	few	-	TRBV27	CASSLGVLYEQYF	TGTGCCAGCAGTTTGGGGGTATTGTACGAGCAGTACTTC
TRBJ1-4	-	TRBD1	TRBV11-2	CASSLLVSRGKNEKLFF	TGTGCCAGCAGCTTATTAGTGAGCAGGGGGAAAAATGAAAAACTGTTTTTT
TRBJ1-1	-	-	TRBV11-3	CASSPSNEGNTEAFF	TGTGCCAGCAGCCCCAGTAACGAGGGTAACACTGAAGCTTTCTTT
TRBJ2-3	-	-	TRBV29-1	CSVVERRGRTDTQYF	TGCAGCGTTGTTGAGCGGCGGGGGCGCACAGATACGCAGTATTTT
TRBJ1-1	-	-	TRBV5-6	CASTTSGTRAFF	TGTGCCAGCACCACCTCCGGGACAAGGGCTTTCTTT
TRBJ2-1	-	TRBD1	TRBV5-6	CASSGGTGSYNEQFF	TGTGCCAGCAGCGGAGGGACAGGTTCCTACAATGAGCAGTTCTTC
TRBJ1-1	-	-	TRBV4-1	CASSLEMNTEAFF	TGCGCCAGCAGCCTAGAGATGAACACTGAAGCTTTCTTT
TRBJ1-5	-	-	TRBV4-3	CASSQDWADHSNQPQHF	TGCGCCAGCAGCCAAGATTGGGCAGACCATAGCAATCAGCCCCAGCATTTT
TRBJ2-1	-	-	TRBV2	CASRANPQGHEQFF	TGTGCCAGCAGGGCGAACCCACAGGGTCATGAGCAGTTCTTC